These 26 T cell receptor beta chains came from one sample sequenced in a study of metastatic and nonmetastatic thyroid tumors. MiXCR re-clonotyped the PCR reads for TCRdb. The sample yields about 21,000 clones, 28% seen once. No treatment had been given to any patient before thyroid surgery. The sample taken for sequencing was tumor tissue. The receptors shown here come from a male donor with papillary thyroid cancer or a benign thyroid nodule (not recorded which). Some clones in this sample may be carry-over from other donors' samples.

This clone was found a few times. The V call is TRBV28, the J call TRBJ2-3; 11 bases match TRBD2. The germline V gene has CDR1 MDHEN and CDR2 SYDVKM. The V segment lost 6 bases and the J segment 1 base; nucleotides outside the gene matches: 9. The CDR3 is 17 amino acids. The CDR3: CASRHGLAGVGTDTQYF. CDR3 coding DNA: TGTGCCAGCAGGCACGGACTAGCGGGTGTCGGCACAGATACGCAGTATTTT.

This chain joins TRBV9 and TRBJ1-6, with TRBD1 identical over 7 bases. Trimming at V came to 3 bases and at J to 7 bases, leaving 4 bases not matched to a gene. Germline V gene data show CDR1 as SGDLS and CDR2 as YYNGEE. This CDR3 comprises 14 residues. For the CDR3, the DNA is TGTGCCAGCAGCGAGTGGACAGGAAATTCACCCCTCCACTTT. Encoded protein: CASSEWTGNSPLHF.

For the CDR3, the DNA is TGTGCCAGCAGCTTAGTCGGGACAGTGAACTACTACGAGCAGTACTTC. It codes for CASSLVGTVNYYEQYF. V is TRBV11-1 and J is TRBJ2-7; 7 bases fit TRBD1. The CDR3 is 16 amino acids. J was trimmed by 3 bases and V by 1 base; bases with no gene match: 9. Germline CDR1 and CDR2: SGHAT and FQDESV (reference sequence). The entire variable domain, with the rest obtained from reference TRBV11-1 and TRBJ2-7, is as follows: EAEVAQSPRYKITEKSQAVAFWCDPISGHATLYWYRQILGQGPELLVQFQDESVVDDSQLPKDRFSAERLKGVDSTLKIQPAELGDSAMYLCASSLVGTVNYYEQYFGPGTRLTVT.

Only a few counts were recorded for this clone. The chain is built from TRBV3-1 and TRBJ2-7, with D unclear. CDR3 size: 14 residues. Germline CDR1 reads LGHDT; CDR2 reads YNNKEL (reference sequence). Trimming shortened V by 4 bases and J by 3 bases, and 13 bases separated the two germline ends. CDR3 DNA: TGTGCCAGCAGCCTGCAGGAAAGAGGCTACGAGCAGTACTTC. Translated: CASSLQERGYEQYF.

This clone was picked up a small number of times. The chain joins TRBV6-1 to TRBJ1-1; the match to TRBD1 covers 12 bases. The CDR3 is made up of 16 amino acids. The ends lost 5 bases at V and 4 bases at J; junction bases unmatched: 8. CDR1 and CDR2 (germline): MNHNS, SASEGT. The CDR3 protein is CASSIGTGGAVTEAFF. The CDR3 bases are TGTGCCAGCAGTATCGGGACAGGGGGCGCGGTCACTGAAGCTTTCTTT.

This clone was detected only a few times. The rearrangement links TRBV6-5 to TRBJ2-6; D is uncertain. The germline CDR1 and CDR2 sequences are MNHEY and SVGAGI. The V and J ends lost 7 bases and 4 bases respectively, with 29 bases between them. The CDR3 spans 20 residues. CDR3 in amino acids: CASNPLGRALVAEGANVLTF. CDR3 nucleotide sequence: TGTGCCAGCAACCCACTTGGAAGGGCCCTGGTGGCGGAAGGGGCCAACGTCCTGACTTTC.

The chain uses TRBV6-5 and TRBJ1-5; no firm D call. CDR1 is MNHEY and CDR2 is SVGAGI in the germline V gene. V shed 2 bases and J shed 6 bases, with 8 bases lying between them. The CDR3 length is 13 residues. The CDR3 sequence: CASSYSVFQPQHF. The CDR3 nucleotides read TGTGCCAGCAGTTACAGCGTCTTTCAGCCCCAGCATTTT.

V and J are TRBV5-1 and TRBJ1-2, with D possibly TRBD1 on 6 matching bases. The CDR3 sequence is 14 residues long. Trimming took off 5 bases at V and 7 bases at J, with 18 bases between the two ends. Germline CDR1 SGHRS, CDR2 YFSETQ. The CDR3 protein is CASSLSAGGGGYTF. CDR3 nucleotide sequence: TGCGCCAGCAGTCTATCTGCGGGGGGCGGTGGCTACACCTTC.

This chain links TRBV11-2 with TRBJ2-5; TRBD2 aligns across 10 bases. Looked up from germline, CDR1 is SGHAT and CDR2 is FQNNGV. The CDR3 loop spans 15 amino acids. J was trimmed by 1 base and V by 4 bases; bases with no gene match: 3. The CDR3 bases are TGTGCCAGCAGCTCGACTAGCGGGTTCCAAGAGACCCAGTACTTC. Translated: CASSSTSGFQETQYF.

V usage is TRBV6-1 and J usage is TRBJ2-7; D is tentatively TRBD1 or TRBD2 (5 bases each). Germline V lookup: CDR1 MNHNS, CDR2 SASEGT. This CDR3 is 16 amino acids long. Trimming took 5 bases from V and 1 from J, leaving 18 bases between them. The CDR3 loop reads CASSNPRGGPSYEQYF. Written as DNA, the CDR3 is TGTGCCAGCAGTAACCCCCGGGGCGGTCCGTCCTACGAGCAGTACTTC.

At least ten counts were recorded for this clone. The chain employs TRBV20-1 and TRBJ2-3, with D possibly TRBD2 on 6 matching bases. From germline, CDR1 is DFQATT and CDR2 SNEGSKA (reference sequence). Trimming removed 6 bases at V and 4 bases at J, with 17 bases between. There are 14 residues in the CDR3. CDR3 bases: TGCAGTGCCGATGGGCTAGCGCTTGCAGATACGCAGTATTTT. It is translated as CSADGLALADTQYF.

By sample fraction, this clone is medium-sized. The genes are TRBV20-1 and TRBJ1-4, with D perhaps TRBD1 (6 bases). V lost 6 bases to trimming and J lost 8 bases, with 19 bases between them. The germline CDR1 and CDR2 sequences are DFQATT and SNEGSKA (reference sequence). The CDR3 length is 14 residues. CDR3 DNA sequence: TGCAGTGCCCCGCACCCCAGGGGAAAGGAAAAACTGTTTTTT. This translates into CSAPHPRGKEKLFF.

The rearrangement links TRBV20-1 to TRBJ2-3, with D maybe TRBD2 (6 bases). The length of the CDR3 is 14 residues. Trimming removed 0 bases at V and 3 bases at J, with 10 bases between. CDR1 and CDR2 from the germline V gene are DFQATT and SNEGSKA (reference sequence). Written as DNA, the CDR3 is TGCAGTGCTAGAGATTTTAGCGGAACAGATACGCAGTATTTT. Amino acids: CSARDFSGTDTQYF.

For this clone: Possible read error: a much larger clone is one base away. DNA for the CDR3: TGCGCCAGCAGCTCGGGACAGGTAACCGGGGAGCTGTTTTTT. This gives the protein CASSSGQVTGELFF. The rearrangement links TRBV5-1 to TRBJ2-2; TRBD1 agrees at 8 bases. Germline values: CDR1 SGHRS, CDR2 YFSETQ. V lost 3 bases to trimming and J lost 5 bases; unmatched junction nucleotides: 3. This CDR3 has 14 amino acids.

J is TRBJ2-7 and V is TRBV4-3; D is unresolved. The CDR3 sequence is 16 residues long. Germline V gene lookup returns CDR1 LGHNA and CDR2 YSLEER. The V end lost 1 base, the J end lost 0 bases, and 13 bases lay between the germline ends. In nucleotides, the CDR3 is TGCGCCAGCAGCCAAGTCCCAGCTAAGGACTCCTACGAGCAGTACTTC. Protein sequence: CASSQVPAKDSYEQYF.

This clone was observed a few times. The junction shows a germline mismatch at one end, possibly a read error. Within the sample, other DNA sequences also encode this same CDR3. The rearrangement links TRBV27 to TRBJ2-5; D uncertain. Germline assignment: CDR1 MNHEY and CDR2 SMNVEV (reference sequence). This CDR3 comprises 13 residues. The CDR3 bases are TGTGCCAGTAGTCTTTCTGGCCAAGAGACGCAGTACTTC. This translates into CASSLSGQETQYF.

This clone was seen just once. A much larger clone differs from this one at a single base, so this may be a read error. The rearrangement uses TRBV7-9 and TRBJ2-3; no clear D gene. Trimming took off 7 bases at V and 2 bases at J, with 13 bases between the two ends. CDR3 length: 14 residues. Germline CDR1 reads SEHNR; CDR2 reads FQNEAQ (reference sequence). CDR3: CASTPERFTDTQYF. The CDR3 nucleotides read TGTGCCAGCACCCCCGAGCGATTCACAGATACGCAGTATTTT.

This clone has a handful of counts. The chain links TRBV28 to TRBJ1-2; D perhaps matches TRBD1 (6 bases). V dropped 7 bases and J dropped 1 base, with 16 bases sitting between them. Germline values: CDR1 MDHEN, CDR2 SYDVKM. The length of the CDR3 is 15 residues. The CDR3 protein is CASNRGEGGNYGYTF. CDR3 sequence (DNA): TGTGCCAGCAATAGGGGGGAAGGGGGTAACTATGGCTACACCTTC.

This clone was seen a few times. This rearrangement joins TRBV28 to TRBJ2-1; 7 nucleotides align to TRBD1. The CDR3 sequence is 13 residues long. V was clipped by 7 bases and J by 10 bases; unmatched bases: 10. Germline-derived CDR1 and CDR2 are MDHEN and SYDVKM. CDR3 residues: CASTLTQGIEQFF. Here the CDR3 DNA reads TGTGCCAGCACCCTGACACAGGGGATCGAGCAGTTCTTC.

Ten or more counts support this clone. At one end, the junction sequence differs from germline, possibly due to a read error. The sample carries other DNA sequences with the same CDR3. This rearrangement joins TRBV7-9 to TRBJ2-2, with a weak D call TRBD2 (5 bases). This CDR3 has 15 amino acids. CDR1 SEHNR and CDR2 FQNEAQ come from the germline V gene (reference sequence). The CDR3 is CASSLNYLNTGELFF. In nucleotides, the CDR3 is TGTGCCAGCAGCCTGAACTACTTAAACACCGGGGAGCTGTTCTTT.

Only a few counts were recorded for this clone. The V gene is TRBV6-4, the J gene TRBJ2-1, with TRBD2 identical over 12 bases. The CDR3 is 16 amino acids. J was trimmed by 8 bases and V by 6 bases; bases with no gene match: 11. Per germline, CDR1 MRHNA and CDR2 SNTAGT. Written as DNA, the CDR3 is TGTGCCAGCAGCCATTCCGAGGCTAGCGGGGGGGATGAGCAGTTCTTC. This codes for CASSHSEASGGDEQFF.

This clone has a single count. V is TRBV20-1 and J is TRBJ1-4, with D possibly being TRBD1 (5 bases). The CDR3 extends over 16 amino acids. Trimming took off 0 bases at V and 7 bases at J, with 18 bases between the two ends. CDR1 is DFQATT and CDR2 is SNEGSKA in the germline V gene (reference sequence). The CDR3 DNA follows: TGCAGTGCTAGAGATAGGGGTGGGAGGGAACGTGAAAAACTGTTTTTT. Its translation is CSARDRGGREREKLFF.

The genes are TRBV11-2 and TRBJ2-1, with a possible D match to TRBD2 (6 bases). Deletions cut 1 base from V and 10 bases from J, with 20 bases between. CDR1 is SGHAT and CDR2 is FQNNGV in the germline V gene. The CDR3 extends over 16 amino acids. The CDR3 spells CASSLGLAVSGGEQFF. The CDR3 DNA reads as TGTGCCAGCAGCTTAGGTCTAGCTGTCTCCGGGGGAGAGCAGTTCTTC.

Details on this clone: It is unclear where the CDR3 begins or ends on the DNA, so no DNA is shown, and the CDR3 is as TCRdb lists it. The rearrangement links TRBV18 to TRBJ2-7; the table's D call, TRBD1, was not checked against the DNA. Germline-derived CDR1 and CDR2 are KGHSH and LQKENI. The CDR3 length is 15 residues, termini included. CDR3 in amino acids: CASSPLCGRVYEQYF.

The V gene is TRBV30, the J gene TRBJ1-1, with TRBD1 as a possible D gene (6 bases). With 3 bases removed from V and 11 bases from J, the gap between germline ends came to 10 bases. Per the germline V gene, CDR1 is GTSNPN and CDR2 is SVGIG (reference sequence). The CDR3 is 10 residues long. The CDR3 DNA is TGTGCCTGGAGGGGACAAGGCGCTTTCTTT. Residues: CAWRGQGAFF.

The gene calls are TRBV30 and TRBJ2-7; TRBD2 matches at 13 bases. J was trimmed by 5 bases and V by 0 bases; bases with no gene match: 4. This CDR3 is built from 15 residues. Germline lookup yields CDR1 GTSNPN and CDR2 SVGIG (reference sequence). In DNA, the CDR3 is TGTGCCTGGAGTGTCCCCGGACTAGCGGGAGACGAGCAGTACTTC. Translated: CAWSVPGLAGDEQYF.